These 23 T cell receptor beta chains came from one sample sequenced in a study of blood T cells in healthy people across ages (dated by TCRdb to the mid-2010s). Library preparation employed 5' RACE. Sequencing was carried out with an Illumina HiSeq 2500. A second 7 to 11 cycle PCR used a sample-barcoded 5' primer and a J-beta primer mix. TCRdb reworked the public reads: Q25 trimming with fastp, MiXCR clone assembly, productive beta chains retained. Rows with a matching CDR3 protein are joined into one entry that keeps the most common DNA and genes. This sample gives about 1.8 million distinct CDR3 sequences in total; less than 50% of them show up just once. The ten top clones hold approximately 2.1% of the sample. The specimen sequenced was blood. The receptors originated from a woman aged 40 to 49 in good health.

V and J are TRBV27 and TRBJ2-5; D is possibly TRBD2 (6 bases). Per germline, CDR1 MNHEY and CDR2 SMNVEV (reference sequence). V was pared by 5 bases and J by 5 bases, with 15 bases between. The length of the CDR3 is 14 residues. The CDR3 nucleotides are TGTGCCAGCAGTGAACCGGGACTCCGGGAGACCCAGTACTTC. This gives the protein CASSEPGLRETQYF.

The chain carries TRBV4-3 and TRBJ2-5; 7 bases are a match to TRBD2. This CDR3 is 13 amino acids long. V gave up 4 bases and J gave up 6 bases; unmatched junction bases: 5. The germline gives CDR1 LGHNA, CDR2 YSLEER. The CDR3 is CASSPGRGQTQYF. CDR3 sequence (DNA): TGCGCCAGCAGCCCTGGGAGGGGACAGACCCAGTACTTC.

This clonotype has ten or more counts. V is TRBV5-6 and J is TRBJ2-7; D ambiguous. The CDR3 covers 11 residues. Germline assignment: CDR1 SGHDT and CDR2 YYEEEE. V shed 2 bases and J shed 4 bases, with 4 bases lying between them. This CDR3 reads CASSFQYEQYF. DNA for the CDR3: TGTGCCAGCAGCTTTCAGTACGAGCAGTACTTC.

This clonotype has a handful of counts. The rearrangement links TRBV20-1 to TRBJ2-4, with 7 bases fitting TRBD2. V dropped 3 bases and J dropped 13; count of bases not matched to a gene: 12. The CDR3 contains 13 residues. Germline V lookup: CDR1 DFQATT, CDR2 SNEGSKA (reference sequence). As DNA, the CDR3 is TGCAGTGCTAGGCGAGCGGGGTTGTCGGGGCAGTACTTC. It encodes CSARRAGLSGQYF.

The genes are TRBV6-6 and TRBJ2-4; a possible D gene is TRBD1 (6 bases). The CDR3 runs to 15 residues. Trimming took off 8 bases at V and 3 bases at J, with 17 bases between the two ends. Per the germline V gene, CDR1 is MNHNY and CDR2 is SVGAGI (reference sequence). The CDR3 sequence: CASCDQQGDKNIQYF. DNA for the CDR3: TGTGCCAGCTGTGACCAACAGGGTGACAAAAACATTCAGTACTTC.

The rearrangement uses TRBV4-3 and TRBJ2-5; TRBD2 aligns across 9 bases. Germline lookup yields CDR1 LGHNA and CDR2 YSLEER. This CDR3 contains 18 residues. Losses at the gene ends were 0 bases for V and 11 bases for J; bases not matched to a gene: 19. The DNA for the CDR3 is TGCGCCAGCAGCCAAGATGAAACGGGTCCTAGCGGGAACAATGAGCAGTACTTC. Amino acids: CASSQDETGPSGNNEQYF.

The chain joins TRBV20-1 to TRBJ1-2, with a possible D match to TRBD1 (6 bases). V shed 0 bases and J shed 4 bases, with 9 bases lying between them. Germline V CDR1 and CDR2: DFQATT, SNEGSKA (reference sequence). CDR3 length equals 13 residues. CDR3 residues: CSARDSGAYGYTF. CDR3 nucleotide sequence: TGCAGTGCTAGAGATTCGGGGGCCTATGGCTACACCTTC.

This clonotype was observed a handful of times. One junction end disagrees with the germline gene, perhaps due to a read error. CDR3 amino acids: CASSSNSKGEQYF. In DNA, the CDR3 is TGTGCCAGCAGTTCCAACTCTAAGGGCGAGCAGTACTTC. The chain carries TRBV5-1 and TRBJ2-7; D remains ambiguous. CDR3 length: 13 amino acids. Germline V CDR1 and CDR2: SGHRS, YFSETQ.

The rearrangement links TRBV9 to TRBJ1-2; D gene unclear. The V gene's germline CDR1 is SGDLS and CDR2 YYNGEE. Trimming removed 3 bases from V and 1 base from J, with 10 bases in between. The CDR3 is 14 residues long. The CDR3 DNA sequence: TGTGCCAGCAGCGGAGACGGGGTTAACTATGGCTACACCTTC. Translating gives CASSGDGVNYGYTF. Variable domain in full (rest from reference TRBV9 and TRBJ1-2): DSGVTQTPKHLITATGQRVTLRCSPRSGDLSVYWYQQSLDQGLQFLIQYYNGEERAKGNILERFSAQQFPDLHSELNLSSLELGDSALYFCASSGDGVNYGYTFGSGTRLTVV.

As DNA, the CDR3 is TGTGCCAGCAGCTGGTGGGGCCGGACCCAGGAGACCCAGTACTTC. As protein: CASSWWGRTQETQYF. V and J are TRBV7-2 and TRBJ2-5, with D possibly being TRBD1 (5 bases). The germline V gene has CDR1 SGHTA and CDR2 FQGNSA. This CDR3 is 15 amino acids long. V lost 4 bases and J 5 bases, leaving 17 bases between the germline ends.

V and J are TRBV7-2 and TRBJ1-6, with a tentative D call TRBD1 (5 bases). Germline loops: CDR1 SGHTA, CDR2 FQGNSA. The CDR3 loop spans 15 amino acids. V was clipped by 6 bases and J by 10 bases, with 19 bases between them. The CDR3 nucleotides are TGTGCCAGCAGGTCCCGGGGGTCAGTAGGCTCACCCCTCCACTTT. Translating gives CASRSRGSVGSPLHF.

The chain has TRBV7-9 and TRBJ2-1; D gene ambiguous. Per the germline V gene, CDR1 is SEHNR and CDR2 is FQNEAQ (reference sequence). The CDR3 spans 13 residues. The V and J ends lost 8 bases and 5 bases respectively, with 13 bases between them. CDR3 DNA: TGTGCCAGCGGACCCGGTGGTGACAATGAGCAGTTCTTC. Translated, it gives CASGPGGDNEQFF.

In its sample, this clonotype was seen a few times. The CDR3 here is CASSRLAGGDTQYF. The CDR3 bases are TGTGCCAGCAGCCGACTAGCGGGGGGGGATACGCAGTATTTT. The chain carries TRBV7-2 and TRBJ2-3, with 14 nucleotides matching TRBD2. The CDR3 runs to 14 residues. Germline CDR1 reads SGHTA; CDR2 reads FQGNSA. V trimming: 5 bases; J trimming: 6 bases; junction bases outside the gene matches: 1.

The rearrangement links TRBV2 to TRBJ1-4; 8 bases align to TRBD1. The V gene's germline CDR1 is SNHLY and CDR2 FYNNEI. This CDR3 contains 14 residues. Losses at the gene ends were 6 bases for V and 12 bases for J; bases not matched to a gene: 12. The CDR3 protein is CASRRQGQYSQLFF. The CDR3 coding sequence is TGTGCCAGCAGGCGACAGGGGCAGTATAGTCAACTGTTTTTT.

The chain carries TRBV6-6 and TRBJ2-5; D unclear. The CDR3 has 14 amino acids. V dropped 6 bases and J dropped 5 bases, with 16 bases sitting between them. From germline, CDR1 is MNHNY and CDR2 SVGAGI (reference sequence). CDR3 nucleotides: TGTGCCAGCAGCCCCGGAAAGGTCAGGGAGACCCAGTACTTC. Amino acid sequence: CASSPGKVRETQYF.

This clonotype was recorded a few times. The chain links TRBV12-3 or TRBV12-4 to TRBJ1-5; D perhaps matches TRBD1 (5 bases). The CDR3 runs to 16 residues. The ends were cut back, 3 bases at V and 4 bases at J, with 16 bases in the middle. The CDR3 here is CASSLVSGEGNQPQHF. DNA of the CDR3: TGTGCCAGCAGTTTGGTCTCGGGGGAGGGGAATCAGCCCCAGCATTTT.

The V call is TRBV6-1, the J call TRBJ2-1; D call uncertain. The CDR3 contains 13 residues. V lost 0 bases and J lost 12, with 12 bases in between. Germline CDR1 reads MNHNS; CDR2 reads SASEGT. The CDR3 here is CASSEARRRTQFF. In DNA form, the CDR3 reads TGTGCCAGCAGTGAAGCGCGACGGCGCACGCAGTTCTTC.

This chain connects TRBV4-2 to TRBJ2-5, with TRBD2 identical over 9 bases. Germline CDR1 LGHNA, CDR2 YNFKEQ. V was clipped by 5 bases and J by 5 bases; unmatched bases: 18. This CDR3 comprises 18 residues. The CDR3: CASSDWTVAGAYGETQYF. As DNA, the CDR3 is TGTGCCAGCAGCGACTGGACAGTAGCGGGGGCCTACGGGGAGACCCAGTACTTC.

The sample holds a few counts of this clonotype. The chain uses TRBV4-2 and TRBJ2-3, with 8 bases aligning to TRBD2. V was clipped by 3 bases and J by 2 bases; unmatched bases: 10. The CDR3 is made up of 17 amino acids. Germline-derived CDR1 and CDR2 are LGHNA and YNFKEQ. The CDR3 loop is CASSHPRGAGDTDTQYF. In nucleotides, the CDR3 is TGTGCCAGCAGCCACCCACGGGGAGCGGGGGACACAGATACGCAGTATTTT.

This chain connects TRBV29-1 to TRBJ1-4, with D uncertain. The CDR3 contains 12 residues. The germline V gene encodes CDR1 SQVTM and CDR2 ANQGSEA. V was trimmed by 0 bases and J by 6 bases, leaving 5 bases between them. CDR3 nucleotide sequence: TGCAGCGTTGAAGAAGTTGATGAAAAACTGTTTTTT. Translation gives CSVEEVDEKLFF.

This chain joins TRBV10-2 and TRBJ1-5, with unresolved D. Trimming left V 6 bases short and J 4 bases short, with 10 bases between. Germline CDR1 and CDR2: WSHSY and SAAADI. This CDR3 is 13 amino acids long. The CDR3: CASRSELNQPQHF. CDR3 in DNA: TGCGCCAGCAGGTCGGAACTAAATCAGCCCCAGCATTTT.

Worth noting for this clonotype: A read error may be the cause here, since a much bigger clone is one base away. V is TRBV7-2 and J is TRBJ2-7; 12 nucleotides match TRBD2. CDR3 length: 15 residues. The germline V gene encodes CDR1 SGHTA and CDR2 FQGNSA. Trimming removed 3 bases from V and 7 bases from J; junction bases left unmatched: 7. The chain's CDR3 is CASSFTSGGYNEQYF. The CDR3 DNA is TGTGCCAGCAGCTTTACTAGCGGGGGGTACAATGAGCAGTACTTC.

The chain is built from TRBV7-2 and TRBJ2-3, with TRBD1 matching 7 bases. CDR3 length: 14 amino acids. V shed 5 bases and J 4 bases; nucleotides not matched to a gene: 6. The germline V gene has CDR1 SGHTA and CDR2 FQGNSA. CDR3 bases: TGTGCCAGCAGCCCCGGGACAGAAGCAGATACGCAGTATTTT. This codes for CASSPGTEADTQYF.